This entry concerns a single TCR beta chain. Its antigen is not identified. The entry originates in a study of vaccination and CD4 T cells after COVID-19. Study context: The study enrolled six male and four female convalescents, two of whom were Hispanic. Study-level points and caveats: Spike mono-reactivity marked 304 of 307 vaccine-specific clones in convalescent patients. A median of around 90% of reactive clones, in convalescent patients, became evident only post-vaccination.

Sequencing of the DNA from cultured CD4+ T cells was carried out with the Oncomine TCR Beta short-read assay. Genomic DNA from cultured CD4+ T cells was extracted. TCRdb independently ran MiXCR on the PCR reads; one entry per CDR3 protein. Of fewer than 15,000 distinct CDR3 sequences listed, over 25% are singletons. This CDR3 is 15 amino acids long. Per germline, CDR1 SNHLY and CDR2 FYNNEI. V was shortened by 0 bases and J by 1 base, with 10 bases between the two germline ends. Treatment given: roughly 11-day PBMC culture with coronavirus spike peptide pools or control peptides (ViraFEST assay). The rearrangement joins TRBV2 to TRBJ2-7; no clear D gene. The clonotype comes from a human donor with COVID-19. Sequences were obtained from cultured CD4+ T cells from blood. In DNA form, the CDR3 reads TGTGCCAGCAGTGAAGCGGCGGCTCCTTCCTACGAGCAGTACTTC. Translating gives CASSEAAAPSYEQYF. Variable domain in full (rest from reference TRBV2 and TRBJ2-7): EPEVTQTPSHQVTQMGQEVILRCVPISNHLYFYWYRQILGQKVEFLVSFYNNEISEKSEIFDDQFSVERPDGSNFTLKIRSTKLEDSAMYFCASSEAAAPSYEQYFGPGTRLTVT.